This record looks at one T cell receptor (beta chain) sequence and its context. What it binds is unknown. TCRdb re-called the 5' RACE reads with MiXCR, one entry per CDR3 protein. The data hold about 900,000 distinct CDR3 sequences, with about 12% observed a single time. The sample originates from a study of identical twins. Whole-study findings and limits: A lower insertion count was a feature of abundant cord blood beta clonotypes, with no such feature in memory repertoires.

Trimming took 7 bases from V and 1 from J; bases not matched to a gene: 10. Germline lookup yields CDR1 SNHLY and CDR2 FYNNEI. The length of the CDR3 is 16 residues. These data are also associated with another study on yellow fever vaccine responses in identical twins.

The sequenced sample was PBMCs. This clonotype originated in a woman aged 18-30 years in good health. V is TRBV2 and J is TRBJ2-3; 8 bases fit TRBD2. The CDR3 coding sequence is TGTGCCAGCACCCAACCGGGACTAGGGGGCACAGATACGCAGTATTTT. Translation gives CASTQPGLGGTDTQYF.